This T cell receptor beta chain was identified in a study of blood T cells in healthy people across ages. Comments on this clonotype: Its antigen is still unknown.

Germline V gene lookup returns CDR1 MDHEN and CDR2 SYDVKM. V lost 6 bases, J lost 4 bases, and 19 bases lay in between. CDR3 length equals 15 residues. Every sample had a minimum of 6 million PBMCs isolated. Findings and limits, study-wide: Diversity estimated from one million T cells was considered an underestimate.

The authors ran a second PCR of about 7 to 11 cycles using a sample-barcoded 5' primer and a J-beta primer mix. TCRdb processed the 5' RACE reads anew with MiXCR; each CDR3 protein has one entry. The sample carries about 320,000 distinct CDR3 sequences, 27% recorded once. The sequencing sample was made of blood. The receptor was isolated from a woman aged 70-85 years in good health. J is TRBJ2-7 and V is TRBV28, with D possibly being TRBD2 (6 bases). CDR3 loop: CASSLGASAPYEQYF. CDR3 coding DNA: TGTGCCAGCAGCTTAGGCGCTAGCGCCCCATACGAGCAGTACTTC.